This record covers a single T cell receptor beta chain. Clones were read by immunoSEQ multiplex PCR, and TCRdb kept only the in-frame ones, dropping some. The sample holds roughly 140,000 clones, about four fifths seen once. With 6 bases removed from V and 5 bases from J, the gap between germline ends came to 16 bases. The V gene's germline CDR1 is LGHNT and CDR2 FRNRAP. There are 14 residues in the CDR3. This record belongs to a study of blood T cell repertoires in COVID-19. Cohort allocation depended upon clinical history that participants reported. Exposed volunteers were people who met a COVID-19 case within 2 weeks before study entry.

This receptor was identified in a woman aged 50 to 60 who had been exposed to COVID-19. Sequences were obtained from PBMCs or T cells enriched from blood (not recorded which). The V call is TRBV12-5, the J call TRBJ1-1; TRBD1 is a possible D gene (5 bases). CDR3: CASGRDSLGTEAFF. CDR3 bases: TGTGCTAGTGGCCGGGACTCCCTGGGGACTGAAGCTTTCTTT. Complete variable domain (other parts from reference TRBV12-5 and TRBJ1-1): DARVTQTPRHKVTEMGQEVTMRCQPILGHNTVFWYRQTMMQGLELLAYFRNRAPLDDSGMPKDRFSAEMPDATLATLKIQPSEPRDSAVYFCASGRDSLGTEAFFGQGTRLTVV.